This is a list of T cell receptor beta chains from one sample in a study of naive and memory T cell subsets. From the UMI-ligation and nested PCR reads, TCRdb called clonotypes with MiXCR, one entry per CDR3 protein. The table has about 80,000 distinct CDR3 sequences, under 15% seen once. The sample taken for sequencing was central memory CD4+ T cells from blood. All receptors come from a human donor in good health. Each CDR3 is given with its conserved first and last residue.

v_gene | CDR3aa
TRBV30 | CAGDDKTGGLYGYTF
TRBV11-2 | CASRPQGAGEQYF
TRBV4-3 | CASSQESTSLRYEQYF
TRBV20-1 | CSGRDRVRADTQYF
TRBV20-1 | CSARDRSTGDYGYTF
TRBV7-9 | CASSLALTANYGYTF
TRBV13 | CASSFTSGKRETQYF
TRBV24-1 | CATSDRRSVEQFF
TRBV20-1 | CSPGGLAGVFNEQFF
TRBV7-4 | CASSLLAGVENEQFF
TRBV12-3/TRBV12-4 | CASSLVGTNTEAFF
TRBV7-2 | CASSLSLAGGAYEQYF
TRBV29-1 | CSAGGGDPANYGYTF
TRBV20-1 | CSATRQGEQYF
TRBV7-2 | CASSLVWSASYEQYF
TRBV30 | CAWSVRFRETEAFF
TRBV3-1 | CASSPRQGAIEQYF
TRBV15 | CATSRENRAGYGYTF
TRBV4-3 | CASSPGGRGTANTEAFF
TRBV20-1 | CSALGGLSSYNEQFF
TRBV20-1 | CSASTFSGKAYNEQFF
TRBV20-1 | CSAKESQRAEQYF
TRBV2 | CASSERTGMANTIYF
TRBV27 | CASSLNTGTNTEAFF
TRBV27 | CASSLRPPTGPSYEQYF
TRBV4-1 | CASTRDRGDQPQHF
TRBV12-3/TRBV12-4 | CASRRSQGGNSPLHF
TRBV20-1 | CSANGGPDTDTQYF
TRBV20-1 | CSARDYRTGGDSNQPQHF
TRBV27 | CASKLEALPRYGYTF
TRBV15 | CATSRDKGTGTVNQPQHF
TRBV6-5 | CASSYAGSVEQYF
TRBV12-3/TRBV12-4 | CASSLRRPRTYNEQFF
TRBV6-2/TRBV6-3 | CASRASTTMNTEAFF
TRBV14 | CASSQDSRTYGYTF
TRBV5-6 | CASSGQTRNNEQFF
TRBV5-8 | CASASGILLHNEQFF
TRBV5-1 | CASSPGGLPSVLTF
TRBV14 | CASGRQSTDTQYF
TRBV12-3/TRBV12-4 | CASSLGAVGSPLHF
TRBV5-1 | CASSVHLAGVENEQFF